The present entry profiles one T cell receptor beta chain with its context. Its antigen is unidentified. Here immunoSEQ multiplex PCR was the method, and the copy in TCRdb shows in-frame clones only, minus some. The profile shows just over 150,000 clones, approximately 86% of them singletons. The data were obtained in a study of T cell responses to AZD1222 COVID-19 vaccine. The study, taken as a whole, reports: Donor demographics were predominantly white British with a female majority; clonal diversity may be underestimated. Close to half of spike-specific TCRs reportedly recognize unmutated variant regions. Spike-wide coverage was observed for vaccine-associated CD4 TCRs, with dominant responses at 160-218 and 743-854.

This TCR came from an adult who had recovered from COVID-19. The sample here was peripheral blood, taken after recovery from COVID-19.

The CDR3 coding sequence is TGTGCCAGCAGCCAAGACCCAGGCAACTATGGCTACACCTTC. Protein sequence: CASSQDPGNYGYTF. V usage is TRBV4-2 and J usage is TRBJ1-2; D is ambiguous. The CDR3 is made up of 14 amino acids. Trimming shortened V by 0 bases and J by 2 bases, and 7 bases separated the two germline ends. Germline CDR1 and CDR2: LGHNA and YNFKEQ.